A single sample is the source of the 20 T cell receptor beta chains below, sequenced in a study of T cells in Graves' hyperthyroidism and ophthalmopathy. TCR beta CDR3 sequences were amplified from RNA transcripts. HTBI primers were employed in a first-round RT-PCR of the TCR CDR3. Each CDR3 protein gets one entry after TCRdb re-called the multiplex PCR reads with MiXCR. The sample contains roughly 500,000 distinct CDR3 sequences, 35% to 50% of which appear only once. Source material: peripheral blood or thyroid tissue (not recorded which). All receptors derive from an adult woman with Graves' disease, either hyperthyroidism or ophthalmopathy (not recorded which).

This clonotype was seen a handful of times. The chain recombines TRBV2 with TRBJ1-5, with D possibly matching TRBD1 (5 bases). V lost 4 bases and J lost 7, with 11 bases in between. Germline assignment: CDR1 SNHLY and CDR2 FYNNEI. CDR3 size: 13 residues. CDR3 DNA sequence: TGTGCCAGCAGTGTAGGGGAGAGACAGCCCCAGCATTTT. Translated: CASSVGERQPQHF.

The J gene is TRBJ1-2, the V gene TRBV25-1; a possible D gene is TRBD1 (5 bases). Trimming removed 4 bases from V and 5 bases from J, with 11 bases in between. From germline, CDR1 is MGHDK and CDR2 SYGVNS. There are 13 residues in the CDR3. This CDR3 is CASSAKQEYGYTF. CDR3 sequence (DNA): TGTGCCAGCAGTGCAAAACAGGAATATGGCTACACCTTC.

The chain couples TRBV7-8 to TRBJ1-4; tentative D call: TRBD1 (6 bases). Trimming stripped 0 bases from V and 6 bases from J, with 8 bases between. Germline-derived CDR1 and CDR2 are SGHVS and FQNEAQ. The CDR3 has 14 residues. CDR3 DNA sequence: TGTGCCAGCAGCTTAGCGTACAGGGATGAAAAACTGTTTTTT. This encodes CASSLAYRDEKLFF.

A few counts support this clonotype. V gene TRBV28 combines with J gene TRBJ2-5; D gene ambiguous. The CDR3 loop spans 16 amino acids. V gave up 4 bases and J gave up 5 bases, with 20 bases separating them. CDR1 and CDR2 from the germline V gene are MDHEN and SYDVKM. As DNA, the CDR3 is TGTGCCAGCAGTTCGATGCGGACCGCTATGGGGGAGACCCAGTACTTC. Amino acid sequence: CASSSMRTAMGETQYF. Using reference TRBV28 and TRBJ2-5 for the parts outside the CDR3, the full variable domain is DVKVTQSSRYLVKRTGEKVFLECVQDMDHENMFWYRQDPGLGLRLIYFSYDVKMKEKGDIPEGYSVSREKKERFSLILESASTNQTSMYLCASSSMRTAMGETQYFGPGTRLLVL.

V gene TRBV24-1 combines with J gene TRBJ2-5; D ambiguous. Germline loops: CDR1 KGHDR, CDR2 SFDVKD. V was pared by 6 bases and J by 5 bases, with 12 bases between. The length of the CDR3 is 13 residues. DNA of the CDR3: TGTGCCACCAGTCGTGACTCTGCCGAGACCCAGTACTTC. Encoded protein: CATSRDSAETQYF.

This clonotype occurred a few times. V is TRBV30 and J is TRBJ1-4; 8 nucleotides line up with TRBD1. J gave up 7 bases and V 0 bases, and 7 bases lay outside the gene matches. The CDR3 loop spans 15 amino acids. Germline loops: CDR1 GTSNPN, CDR2 SVGIG (reference sequence). The CDR3 sequence: CAWSVPDRESEKLFF. CDR3 bases: TGTGCCTGGAGTGTACCGGACAGGGAGAGTGAAAAACTGTTTTTT. Drawing the rest from reference TRBV30 and TRBJ1-4, the complete variable domain is SQTIHQWPATLVQPVGSPLSLECTVEGTSNPNLYWYRQAAGRGLQLLFYSVGIGQISSEVPQNLSASRPQDRQFILSSKKLLLSDSGFYLCAWSVPDRESEKLFFGSGTQLSVL.

The chain links TRBV5-6 to TRBJ2-5, with D perhaps TRBD2 (6 bases). Trimming shortened V by 8 bases and J by 4 bases, and 21 bases separated the two germline ends. In germline, CDR1 is SGHDT, CDR2 YYEEEE. This CDR3 comprises 15 residues. The CDR3 reads CASSIVGGPRETQYF. The DNA of the CDR3 is TGTGCCAGTAGTATAGTCGGAGGGCCCCGAGAGACCCAGTACTTC.

In DNA form, the CDR3 reads TGTGCCAGTAGTATTCCGGGACAGAACACTGAAGCTTTCTTT. Translation gives CASSIPGQNTEAFF. The chain carries TRBV19 and TRBJ1-1, with D possibly TRBD1 on 6 matching bases. Per the germline V gene, CDR1 is LNHDA and CDR2 is SQIVND (reference sequence). This CDR3 has 14 residues. The V gene lost 3 bases and the J gene lost 1 base, with 9 bases spanning the gap.

This clonotype came up many times. The chain employs TRBV20-1 and TRBJ1-1; possibly TRBD1 for D (5 bases). The germline V and J ends were trimmed by 1 base and 10 bases, with 19 bases remaining between them. Germline V gene data show CDR1 as DFQATT and CDR2 as SNEGSKA (reference sequence). The CDR3 spans 14 residues. CDR3 sequence reads: CSARGAGTVLGAFF. The CDR3 DNA reads TGCAGTGCTAGAGGCGCAGGGACTGTACTTGGAGCTTTCTTT.

The rearrangement joins TRBV28 to TRBJ1-5; perhaps TRBD1 as D (6 bases). Germline V lookup: CDR1 MDHEN, CDR2 SYDVKM. This CDR3 has 16 residues. V was shortened by 10 bases and J by 2 bases, with 21 bases between the two germline ends. The CDR3 coding sequence is TGTGCCACCCTAGAGGGGGTGACAGGACGCAATCAGCCCCAGCATTTT. It translates to CATLEGVTGRNQPQHF. Supplemented by reference TRBV28 and TRBJ1-5, the full variable domain reads DVKVTQSSRYLVKRTGEKVFLECVQDMDHENMFWYRQDPGLGLRLIYFSYDVKMKEKGDIPEGYSVSREKKERFSLILESASTNQTSMYLCATLEGVTGRNQPQHFGDGTRLSIL.

In its sample, this clonotype was seen a few times. The genes are TRBV30 and TRBJ2-7; 9 bases agree with TRBD1. The CDR3 sequence is 13 residues long. With 6 bases clipped from V and 0 bases from J, the junction kept 3 bases outside the gene matches. CDR1 and CDR2 from the germline V gene are GTSNPN and SVGIG (reference sequence). The CDR3 region has the DNA TGTGCCTGTAGACAGGGGGTCTCCTACGAGCAGTACTTC. It codes for CACRQGVSYEQYF.

Comment on this clonotype: With a much larger clone just one base away, this may be a read error. The chain is built from TRBV5-1 and TRBJ2-7; possible D gene TRBD2, 5 bases. V was shortened by 5 bases and J by 2 bases, with 17 bases between the two germline ends. Germline-derived CDR1 and CDR2 are SGHRS and YFSETQ. This CDR3 comprises 15 residues. The CDR3 region has the DNA TGCGCCAGCAGGGAGAGATGGGGAGCCCCCTACGAGCAGTACTTC. Translating gives CASRERWGAPYEQYF.

In its sample, this clonotype was seen a few times. This rearrangement joins TRBV28 to TRBJ2-5, with D possibly called TRBD1 or TRBD2 (6 bases each). Trimming left V 7 bases short and J 5 bases short, with 23 bases between. Germline lookup yields CDR1 MDHEN and CDR2 SYDVKM. The CDR3 loop spans 16 amino acids. The CDR3, as DNA: TGTGCCAGCATAGGGGGAGGCACGATCGGTGGGGAGACCCAGTACTTC. Amino acid sequence: CASIGGGTIGGETQYF.

This sequence joins TRBV27 and TRBJ2-5; D possibly corresponds to TRBD1 (5 bases). Per the germline V gene, CDR1 is MNHEY and CDR2 is SMNVEV (reference sequence). V lost 5 bases and J lost 6, with 25 bases in between. The CDR3 loop spans 17 amino acids. CDR3 sequence reads: CASSPPVGRLQEKTQYF. The CDR3 nucleotides read TGTGCCAGCAGTCCCCCCGTGGGGCGGCTCCAGGAAAAGACCCAGTACTTC.

In its sample, this clonotype was seen many times. This chain joins TRBV9 and TRBJ2-5; D is uncertain. Between the trimmed V and J ends, which lost 0 bases and 1 base, there was a span of 7 bases. This CDR3 contains 14 residues. CDR1 is SGDLS and CDR2 is YYNGEE in the germline V gene. In DNA, the CDR3 is TGTGCCAGCAGCGTAGAGCCTAGCCAAGAGACCCAGTACTTC. It specifies CASSVEPSQETQYF.

This clonotype appeared many times. The rearrangement joins TRBV7-8 to TRBJ1-2, with D unresolved. The V gene's germline CDR1 is SGHVS and CDR2 FQNEAQ. The CDR3 contains 15 residues. Trimming stripped 1 base from V and 0 bases from J, with 9 bases between. DNA for the CDR3: TGTGCCAGCAGCTTAGATCGGGCGTCTAACTATGGCTACACCTTC. Its protein is CASSLDRASNYGYTF.

This clonotype was found many times. Germline is not matched at one junction end, which may reflect a read error. The V call is TRBV29-1, the J call TRBJ1-2; D is uncertain. CDR1 and CDR2 (germline): SQVTM, ANQGSEA. The CDR3 loop spans 13 amino acids. In nucleotides, the CDR3 is TGCAGCGTTGAACTACGATTTAACGATGGCTACACCTTC. Translating it yields CSVELRFNDGYTF.

This chain connects TRBV5-6 to TRBJ2-2, with D possibly being TRBD2 (5 bases). Germline CDR1 and CDR2: SGHDT and YYEEEE. Trimming cost V 2 bases and J 6 bases, with 14 bases left between them. CDR3 length equals 15 residues. For the CDR3, the DNA is TGTGCCAGCAGCTTTAAGCTAGCAACTGCCGGGGAGCTGTTTTTT. This translates into CASSFKLATAGELFF. The entire variable domain, with the rest obtained from reference TRBV5-6 and TRBJ2-2, is as follows: DAGVTQSPTHLIKTRGQQVTLRCSPKSGHDTVSWYQQALGQGPQFIFQYYEEEERQRGNFPDRFSGHQFPNYSSELNVNALLLGDSALYLCASSFKLATAGELFFGEGSRLTVL.

The gene calls are TRBV6-5 and TRBJ1-4, with D maybe TRBD1 (5 bases). V lost 5 bases and J 3 bases, leaving 13 bases between the germline ends. The germline V gene encodes CDR1 MNHEY and CDR2 SVGAGI. The CDR3 spans 15 residues. CDR3 coding DNA: TGTGCCAGCAGTCCCACGCAGGGAGCTAATGAAAAACTGTTTTTT. Translating it yields CASSPTQGANEKLFF.

The rearrangement links TRBV5-6 to TRBJ2-3; 12 positions match TRBD2. This CDR3 is built from 15 residues. The V segment lost 6 bases and the J segment 3 bases; nucleotides outside the gene matches: 5. Germline assignment: CDR1 SGHDT and CDR2 YYEEEE. CDR3 nucleotides: TGTGCCAGCACCCTACTAGCGGGAGGTACAGATACGCAGTATTTT. Translation: CASTLLAGGTDTQYF.